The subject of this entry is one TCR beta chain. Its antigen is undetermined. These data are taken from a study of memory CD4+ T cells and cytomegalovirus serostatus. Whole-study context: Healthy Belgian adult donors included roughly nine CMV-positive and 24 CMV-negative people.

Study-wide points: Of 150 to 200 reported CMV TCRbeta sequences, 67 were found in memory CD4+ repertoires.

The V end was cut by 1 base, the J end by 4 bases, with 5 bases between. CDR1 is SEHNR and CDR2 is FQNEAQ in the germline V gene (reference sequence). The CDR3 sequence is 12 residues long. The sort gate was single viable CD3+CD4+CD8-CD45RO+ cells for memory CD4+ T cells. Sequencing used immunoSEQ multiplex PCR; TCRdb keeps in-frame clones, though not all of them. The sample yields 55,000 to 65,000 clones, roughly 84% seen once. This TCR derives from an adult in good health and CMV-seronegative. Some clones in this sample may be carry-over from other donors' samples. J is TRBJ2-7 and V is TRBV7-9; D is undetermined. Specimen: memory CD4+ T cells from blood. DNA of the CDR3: TGTGCCAGCAGCTTAGAACGATACGAGCAGTACTTC. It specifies CASSLERYEQYF.